What follows describes a single T cell receptor beta chain. Its antigen remains unidentified. In the PCR, 60 Vbeta and 13 Jbeta primers were used. TCRdb's copy holds only in-frame clones and misses some; the assay was immunoSEQ multiplex PCR. The table lists some 120,000 clones, with 2.2% in the top ten. The data originate from a study of cytomegalovirus exposure and HLA in healthy donors. Study-level results: A highly shared variant cluster was judged a likely technical artifact.

The CDR3 has 14 amino acids. Germline CDR1 is SGHNT and CDR2 is YYREEE (reference sequence). V lost 6 bases and J lost 2, with 14 bases in between. The origin of this receptor is a man between 35 and 55 years old in good health and CMV-seronegative. Sequencing used PBMCs. The genes are TRBV5-4 and TRBJ2-5; TRBD2 might be the D (5 bases). The CDR3 nucleotides read TGTGCCAGCACCCTTGGTACTAGGCAAGAGACCCAGTACTTC. This codes for CASTLGTRQETQYF.